What follows are 6 T cell receptor beta chains derived from one specimen sequenced in a study of tumor-infiltrating lymphocytes in localized non-small cell lung cancer. Sequenced by immunoSEQ multiplex PCR; TCRdb stores in-frame clones only, minus some. The sample includes almost 5,000 clones, 66% seen only once; the top ten take around 61%. The sample comprised lung tumor tissue. These receptors all stem from a human donor with non-small cell lung cancer.

The chain uses TRBV9 and TRBJ2-1; 7 bases line up with TRBD1. This CDR3 has 16 residues. Germline CDR1 SGDLS, CDR2 YYNGEE. Losses at the gene ends were 3 bases for V and 1 base for J; bases not matched to a gene: 7. CDR3 in amino acids: CASSADRLRSYNEQFF. DNA of the CDR3: TGTGCCAGCAGCGCGGACAGGCTTCGGTCCTACAATGAGCAGTTCTTC. Supplemented by reference TRBV9 and TRBJ2-1, the full variable domain reads DSGVTQTPKHLITATGQRVTLRCSPRSGDLSVYWYQQSLDQGLQFLIQYYNGEERAKGNILERFSAQQFPDLHSELNLSSLELGDSALYFCASSADRLRSYNEQFFGPGTRLTVL.

Here the CDR3 reads CASCMGLAGGNCVTQYF. Written as DNA, the CDR3 is TGTGCCAGCTGCATGGGACTAGCGGGAGGAAATTGTGTGACCCAGTACTTC. This rearrangement joins TRBV28 to TRBJ2-5; TRBD2 matches at 15 bases. CDR1 and CDR2 (germline): MDHEN, SYDVKM. The V and J ends lost 8 bases and 7 bases, in that order; junction bases with no gene match: 14. The length of the CDR3 is 17 residues.

This clone came up a few times. The chain uses TRBV6-5 and TRBJ1-2; D may be TRBD1 (6 bases). The CDR3 sequence is 13 residues long. Germline V gene sequence: CDR1 MNHEY, CDR2 SVGAGI. The V end was cut by 4 bases, the J end by 3 bases, with 9 bases between. Written as DNA, the CDR3 is TGTGCCAGCAGTTTGGGGGCGGACTATGGCTACACCTTC. Amino acids: CASSLGADYGYTF.

The chain combines TRBV18 with TRBJ1-4; D is possibly TRBD1 (5 bases). The V and J ends lost 4 bases and 0 bases respectively, with 12 bases between them. This CDR3 is built from 16 residues. Per the germline V gene, CDR1 is KGHSH and CDR2 is LQKENI. CDR3 sequence reads: CASSLVDSATNEKLFF. The CDR3 DNA sequence: TGTGCCAGCTCACTCGTCGACAGCGCAACTAATGAAAAACTGTTTTTT.

The CDR3 DNA reads TGTGCCAGCAGCTCTAGCGGGAGGGGCGATGAGCAGTTCTTC. It translates to CASSSSGRGDEQFF. The chain couples TRBV7-8 to TRBJ2-1; the match to TRBD2 covers 12 bases. The ends lost 4 bases at V and 8 bases at J; junction bases unmatched: 3. From germline, CDR1 is SGHVS and CDR2 FQNEAQ. The CDR3 has 14 residues.

This sequence joins TRBV2 and TRBJ1-2; TRBD1 aligns across 9 bases. CDR3 length: 14 amino acids. The trim removed 6 bases at V and 4 bases at J, leaving 6 bases unmatched. Germline V gene sequence: CDR1 SNHLY, CDR2 FYNNEI. The CDR3 DNA sequence: TGTGCCAGCAGGGACAGGGGACAAACCTATGGCTACACCTTC. Its protein product is CASRDRGQTYGYTF.